Listed here are 9 T cell receptor beta chains from one sample, sequenced in a study of shared clonotypes between healthy human individuals. CD45RO negativity and positive selection for CCR7 defined naive CD8 cells, a population that excluded terminally differentiated effector memory CD45RA+ cells. Libraries were prepared by immunoSEQ multiplex PCR; TCRdb keeps only in-frame clonotypes and omits some of them. This sample yields about 2 million clones, of which about 94% are seen a single time; roughly 1% belongs to the top ten. Sequencing was carried out using naive CD8+ T cells sorted from blood. The source of these receptors is a young man in good health.

This rearrangement joins TRBV11-2 to TRBJ1-1, with D unresolved. Germline CDR1 SGHAT, CDR2 FQNNGV. This CDR3 region has 15 residues. Trimming removed 8 bases from V and 1 base from J, with 17 bases in between. In nucleotides, the CDR3 is TGTGCCAGCGGTCCGCTTGCGGGTTGGAACACTGAAGCTTTCTTT. Its protein is CASGPLAGWNTEAFF.

The chain links TRBV6-6 to TRBJ1-1, with TRBD1 as a possible D gene (6 bases). Trimming left V 5 bases short and J 3 bases short, with 13 bases between. The germline V gene encodes CDR1 MNHNY and CDR2 SVGAGI (reference sequence). CDR3 length equals 14 residues. CDR3 loop: CASSTTGWYTEAFF. In nucleotides, the CDR3 is TGTGCCAGCAGTACAACAGGGTGGTACACTGAAGCTTTCTTT.

The rearrangement links TRBV28 to TRBJ2-1; TRBD2 agrees at 11 bases. CDR1 is MDHEN and CDR2 is SYDVKM in the germline V gene. CDR3 length: 15 residues. The V and J ends lost 5 bases and 5 bases, in that order; junction bases with no gene match: 5. The chain's CDR3 is CASSETSGIDNEQFF. The CDR3 DNA is TGTGCCAGCAGTGAGACTAGCGGGATTGACAATGAGCAGTTCTTC.

Points on this clone: The same CDR3 arises from other DNA sequences in this sample as well. In DNA form, the CDR3 reads TGTGCCAGCAGTTTGGGTCTAGCGGGAGGGGAGACCCAGTACTTC. It yields the protein CASSLGLAGGETQYF. This chain joins TRBV27 and TRBJ2-5; 12 bases align to TRBD2. Germline V CDR1 and CDR2: MNHEY, SMNVEV (reference sequence). The length of the CDR3 is 15 residues. Trimming at V came to 3 bases and at J to 5 bases, leaving 4 bases not matched to a gene.

CDR3 residues: CASSVKGMNNEQFF. CDR3 nucleotides: TGTGCCAGCAGCGTAAAGGGGATGAACAATGAGCAGTTCTTC. The genes are TRBV9 and TRBJ2-1, with D perhaps TRBD1 (5 bases). There are 14 residues in the CDR3. V lost 1 base and J 5 bases, leaving 10 bases between the germline ends. Looked up from germline, CDR1 is SGDLS and CDR2 is YYNGEE.

This clone was recorded only once. The V and J genes are TRBV10-3 and TRBJ2-1; TRBD2 matches 13 bases. The CDR3 contains 16 residues. The germline V gene encodes CDR1 ENHRY and CDR2 SYGVKD. V shed 6 bases and J 6 bases; nucleotides not matched to a gene: 8. The CDR3 nucleotides read TGTGCCATCAGCCCCCTACTAGCGGGGGGGCTCAATGAGCAGTTCTTC. Translated, it gives CAISPLLAGGLNEQFF.

The chain links TRBV12-5 to TRBJ1-4; D remains ambiguous. CDR1 and CDR2 from the germline V gene are LGHNT and FRNRAP. The CDR3 loop spans 15 amino acids. V was clipped by 5 bases and J by 5 bases, with 15 bases between them. CDR3 bases: TGTGCTAGTGGTCCGTCGACGGACCGGAATGAAAAACTGTTTTTT. Residues: CASGPSTDRNEKLFF.

The CDR3 here is CASSLTSGGHYNEQFF. The CDR3 DNA follows: TGTGCCAGCAGTTTGACTAGCGGGGGGCACTACAATGAGCAGTTCTTC. The chain carries TRBV28 and TRBJ2-1; 13 nucleotides line up with TRBD2. Germline V gives CDR1 MDHEN, CDR2 SYDVKM. Germline trimming cut 3 bases from V and 3 bases from J; bases unmatched to any gene: 2. The CDR3 is 16 residues long.

V gene TRBV5-1 combines with J gene TRBJ1-1, with TRBD1 identical over 7 bases. There are 14 residues in the CDR3. V shed 4 bases and J 7 bases; nucleotides not matched to a gene: 10. CDR1 SGHRS and CDR2 YFSETQ come from the germline V gene. DNA of the CDR3: TGCGCCAGCAGCCCGCGACAGGGTAAGTTTGAAGCTTTCTTT. Amino acids: CASSPRQGKFEAFF.